These T cell receptor beta chains were read from a single sample in a study of response to subunit inactivated influenza vaccine. TCRdb itself ran the RT-PCR reads through MiXCR, one entry per CDR3 protein. Of 500,000 to 550,000 distinct CDR3 sequences in the sample, 7.6% are singletons; the top ten hold approximately 13%. Sequenced material: PBMCs from blood, taken less than 30 months after vaccination. Receptor source: a man aged 45-69 years who received an inactivated influenza vaccine. The CDR3 runs from the conserved cysteine through the conserved F or W. The D gene is left open where the match is weak. Clone size is not always given. Where it is, it says once, few, many or a class for expanded clones.

cdr3_nt	cdr3_aa	clone_size	v_call	d_call	j_call
TGCAGTGCTAGAAGATCTGGACAGCCCTCCCAGCCCCAGCATTTT	CSARRSGQPSQPQHF	many	TRBV20-1	NA	TRBJ1-5
TGCAGTGCTCAGCGTTCAGATACGCAGTATTTT	CSAQRSDTQYF	many	TRBV20-1	NA	TRBJ2-3
TGTGCCAGCAGCTTAGTTGGTCGCTTGGGCTCCTATAATTCACCCCTCCACTTT	CASSLVGRLGSYNSPLHF	many	TRBV11-1	NA	TRBJ1-6
TGTGCCAGCGGAAGCACGTCCTACGAGCAGTACTTC	CASGSTSYEQYF	NA	TRBV6-2/TRBV6-3	NA	TRBJ2-7
TGCGCCAGCAGCCAGTCGGCCCCCCGACTGTTCTTC	CASSQSAPRLFF	NA	TRBV4-1	NA	TRBJ2-1
TGTGCCAGCAGCTACGTGGAGGGGGCGGGCTCACCCCTCCACTTT	CASSYVEGAGSPLHF	many	TRBV7-2	TRBD1	TRBJ1-6
TGTGCCAGCAGCCCCGGGAGGGCCTCCGAGCAGTACTTC	CASSPGRASEQYF	NA	TRBV5-4	TRBD2	TRBJ2-7
TGTGCCACCGCCGGGACAGGGCACTCTGGGGCCAACGTCCTGACTTTC	CATAGTGHSGANVLTF	many	TRBV24-1	TRBD1	TRBJ2-6
TGTGCCAGCAGCCAAGAGGCGTTGGGGCAGGGCGCCCACTCCTACGAGCAGTACTTC	CASSQEALGQGAHSYEQYF	NA	TRBV4-2	NA	TRBJ2-7
TGTGCCAGCACCATTGGACAGGGGGCGCAGGAAAAACTGTTTTTT	CASTIGQGAQEKLFF	NA	TRBV5-5	TRBD1	TRBJ1-4
TGTGCCAGCAGTTCTCCTCGGACTAGCGGGGCCTACGAGCAGTACTTC	CASSSPRTSGAYEQYF	few	TRBV6-5	TRBD2	TRBJ2-7
TGCGCCAGCAGTCCAGCGGGGGGCCCGAGGGAGACCCAGTACTTC	CASSPAGGPRETQYF	NA	TRBV5-1	TRBD2	TRBJ2-5
TGCAGTATAGGGGGCCAAGAGACCCAGTACTTC	CSIGGQETQYF	NA	TRBV20-1	NA	TRBJ2-5
TGCAGTGCTAGAGATCAACAGGGAGGAAACATTCAGTACTTC	CSARDQQGGNIQYF	NA	TRBV20-1	NA	TRBJ2-4
TGCAGCGTTCGAACCAACTACGAGCAGTACTTC	CSVRTNYEQYF	many	TRBV29-1	NA	TRBJ2-7
TGTGCCAGCAGCCCCTCCGTCGTCTTGAGCGGGAGGGCCAAGTACAATGAGCAGTTCTTC	CASSPSVVLSGRAKYNEQFF	NA	TRBV7-8	TRBD2	TRBJ2-1
TGTGCCTGGAGTCCAGGAATAGCGGGCGGCTACACCTTC	CAWSPGIAGGYTF	few	TRBV30	NA	TRBJ1-2
TGTGCCAGCAGCTTAGTGGACCTCCTGGGGGGGACTGAAGCTTTCTTT	CASSLVDLLGGTEAFF	few	TRBV7-2	NA	TRBJ1-1
TGTGCCACCGAGGGACCAGGCGGGTTCATTCAGTACTTC	CATEGPGGFIQYF	few	TRBV6-2/TRBV6-3	NA	TRBJ2-4
TGTGCCAGCAGTCTACCTCAGCGTGAAAAACTGTTTTTT	CASSLPQREKLFF	few	TRBV27	NA	TRBJ1-4
TGCGCCAGCAGCGGAGGACAGAGCATGAACACTGAAGCTTTCTTT	CASSGGQSMNTEAFF	few	TRBV5-1	NA	TRBJ1-1
TGTGCCAGCAGCTTGGTGAAGCAGTCCTACGAGCAGTACTTC	CASSLVKQSYEQYF	few	TRBV5-6	NA	TRBJ2-7
TGTGCCAGCAGCGTAGGTGGGGGGCAGGGTGAAGCTTTCTTT	CASSVGGGQGEAFF	NA	TRBV9	NA	TRBJ1-1
TGTGCCTGCAGCCAAGGTTCGGCGAACACCGGGGAGCTGTTTTTT	CACSQGSANTGELFF	NA	TRBV3-1	NA	TRBJ2-2
TGCGCCAGCAGCCAAGAAGGGTTCGAGCAGTTCTTC	CASSQEGFEQFF	many	TRBV4-3	NA	TRBJ2-1
TGCGCCAGCAGCCAAGATAGGGAGTATAGCAATCAGCCCCAGCATTTT	CASSQDREYSNQPQHF	many	TRBV4-1	NA	TRBJ1-5
TGCAGTGCAAAACAGGGCCTCAATCAGCCCCAGCATTTT	CSAKQGLNQPQHF	NA	TRBV20-1	NA	TRBJ1-5
TGTGCCAGCAGCGCAAACCTGGGCACTGAAGCTTTCTTT	CASSANLGTEAFF	NA	TRBV12-3/TRBV12-4	NA	TRBJ1-1
TGTGCCAGCAGCCCTTCGGGAGGGCTGGACGAGCAGTACTTC	CASSPSGGLDEQYF	NA	TRBV7-8	TRBD2	TRBJ2-7